Sequencing of this T cell receptor beta chain was carried out in a study of blood T cell repertoires in COVID-19. Study summary: Some COVID-19 samples were acute and others convalescent; all came from the United States, Italy and Spain. In each case, the material was cDNA or gDNA derived from T cells, B-cell-depleted T cells, or PBMCs.

Original handling: Estimated nucleated cell counts came from reference gene primer amplification. Generated by immunoSEQ multiplex PCR, the TCRdb table keeps only in-frame clones and is missing some. For V, J and clone size, that table is used; D and trimming come from the DNA. Altogether approximately 80,000 clones are present, 70% to 75% being singletons, with the ten largest covering around 5%. This TCR derives from a man in his fifties with active or convalescent COVID-19. The sequenced sample consisted of peripheral blood.

CDR3 region: CAWSQKTGVNEKLFF. The CDR3 DNA sequence: TGTGCCTGGAGCCAAAAGACTGGAGTTAATGAAAAACTGTTTTTT. The rearrangement uses TRBV30 and TRBJ1-4; D is unclear. Germline V CDR1 and CDR2: GTSNPN, SVGIG (reference sequence). Deletions cut 3 bases from V and 4 bases from J, with 15 bases between. This CDR3 spans 15 amino acids.